This T cell receptor beta chain was sequenced in a study of identifying expanded T cells in peripheral blood. In regard to this clone: Its target is not known.

The V gene's germline CDR1 is MGHDK and CDR2 SYGVNS. This CDR3 has 15 residues. V lost 1 base and J lost 9, with 18 bases in between. The assay was immunoSEQ multiplex PCR, and TCRdb's table has in-frame clones only and misses some. The repertoire includes under 150,000 clones, 84% of them detected once, and 3.3% sits in the top ten. Collection occurred without any documented infections or immune events in donors. Study outcomes and limitations: Roughly 2-week clone count variance significantly increased as total template count grew. Over approximately two and four weeks, about 17 and 20 clones changed, versus approximately 1.2 between replicates.

Material for sequencing was blood. The chain combines TRBV25-1 with TRBJ1-2; weak D call: TRBD1 (5 bases). The TCR comes from a person aged 18 to 70 in good health. The CDR3 nucleotides are TGTGCCAGCAGTGAATCGGGAGCAGGGCCGTTACGCTACACCTTC. Protein: CASSESGAGPLRYTF.